This entry concerns a single T cell receptor (beta chain). Clones were read by immunoSEQ multiplex PCR, and TCRdb kept only the in-frame ones, dropping some. Here the sample spans over 150,000 clones, approximately 94% being singletons. This CDR3 region has 13 residues. CDR1 SEHNR and CDR2 FQNEAQ come from the germline V gene (reference sequence). V was trimmed by 3 bases and J by 7 bases, leaving 13 bases between them. This sample is part of a study of control samples from healthy donors and cancer patients. V usage is TRBV7-9 and J usage is TRBJ2-7; D gene unclear. What was sequenced was blood. This TCR came from a man aged 40-49 years in good health. CDR3 loop: CASSLSLSQEQYF. CDR3 in DNA: TGTGCCAGCAGCTTGTCCCTATCCCAGGAGCAGTACTTC.